These T cell receptor beta chains were read from a single sample in a study of shared clonotypes between healthy human individuals. Produced via immunoSEQ multiplex PCR; TCRdb's table is partial and in-frame only. The profile covers hundreds of thousands of clones, with roughly 96% appearing a single time and less than 0.13% taken by the ten largest. Sequences were obtained from naive CD8+ T cells sorted from blood. The receptors were gathered from a woman aged 30 to 39 in good health. CDR3s include the opening cysteine and the closing phenylalanine or tryptophan. The D gene is left open where the match is weak. Size values are once, few and many counts, or a class for expanded clones, and some rows have none.

v_gene	d_gene	abundance	j_gene	CDR3nt	CDR3aa
TRBV6-1	-	-	TRBJ2-7	TGTGCCAGCAGTGAAGGGACAGACTACGAGCAGTACTTC	CASSEGTDYEQYF
TRBV7-9	TRBD1	-	TRBJ1-4	TGTGCCAGCAGCTGGGACCCGGGACAGGGGTACGAAAAACTGTTTTTT	CASSWDPGQGYEKLFF
TRBV27	-	-	TRBJ2-7	TGTGCCAGCAGCTTTTCAGGGGGGCTCAACGAGCAGTACTTC	CASSFSGGLNEQYF
TRBV27	-	-	TRBJ2-7	TGTGCCAGCAGTTTATCGGTAGGGTCCTACGAGCAGTACTTC	CASSLSVGSYEQYF
TRBV27	TRBD2	-	TRBJ2-7	TGTGCCAGCAGTCCCGGGGGGGCGAGATACGAGCAGTACTTC	CASSPGGARYEQYF
TRBV4-1	TRBD2	-	TRBJ2-7	TGCGCCAGCAGCCAATTACTAGCGGATGACTACGAGCAGTACTTC	CASSQLLADDYEQYF
TRBV19	TRBD1	-	TRBJ2-3	TGTGCCAGTAGTATTTTCCCCGGGACAGGGAACACAGATACGCAGTATTTT	CASSIFPGTGNTDTQYF
TRBV11-2	TRBD1	-	TRBJ1-1	TGTGCCAGCAGCTTAGATAGACAGGGGATCACTGAAGCTTTCTTT	CASSLDRQGITEAFF
TRBV4-1	-	-	TRBJ2-3	TGCGCCAGCAGCGGGGTTAGCACAGATACGCAGTATTTT	CASSGVSTDTQYF
TRBV27	TRBD1	-	TRBJ2-7	TGTGCCAGCAGTCTCGGCAGGGGGCGGTGGTACGAGCAGTACTTC	CASSLGRGRWYEQYF
TRBV9	TRBD2	-	TRBJ2-3	TGTGCCAGCAGCCCCCAGACTAGCGGCACAGATACGCAGTATTTT	CASSPQTSGTDTQYF
TRBV7-9	-	few	TRBJ1-1	TGTGCCAGCGTTCAGGCGGGGTTTGAGGCTTTCTTT	CASVQAGFEAFF
TRBV7-6	TRBD1	-	TRBJ2-7	TGTGCCAGCAGCTCAGGACAGGGGACTCGTTTAGAGCAGTACTTC	CASSSGQGTRLEQYF
TRBV20-1	-	-	TRBJ2-1	TGCAGTGCTAGCGAGGGGGATGAGCAGTTCTTC	CSASEGDEQFF
TRBV4-2	TRBD1	-	TRBJ1-1	TGTGCCAGCAGCCAAGGGACAGGGGGTATTGGTCCTGAAGCTTTCTTT	CASSQGTGGIGPEAFF
TRBV29-1	TRBD2	-	TRBJ2-3	TGCAGCGCAGCCCTGGCGGGAGTCTCCGATACGCAGTATTTT	CSAALAGVSDTQYF
TRBV7-6	-	-	TRBJ2-1	TGTGCCAGCAGCTTAGTGTCTTGGAGCGGCCGGGGGTACAATGAGCAGTTCTTC	CASSLVSWSGRGYNEQFF
TRBV28	-	-	TRBJ2-1	TGTGCCAGCACCAGTAGCGGATACTCCTACAATGAGCAGTTCTTC	CASTSSGYSYNEQFF
TRBV27	TRBD2	once	TRBJ2-2	TGTGCCAGCAGTTTATCAATCGGGGGGCGGCGGGAGGAGGTCGGCACCGGGGAGCTGTTTTTT	CASSLSIGGRREEVGTGELFF
TRBV28	-	-	TRBJ1-4	TGTGCCAGCAGCTTCGTTGCTTGGGCTAATGAAAAACTGTTTTTT	CASSFVAWANEKLFF
TRBV15	TRBD2	-	TRBJ2-5	TGTGCCACCAGCAGAGATCCGCGGGAGGGCTATTTTGAGACCCAGTACTTC	CATSRDPREGYFETQYF
TRBV29-1	-	-	TRBJ2-1	TGCAGCGCGGCCAGGTGGGAGAAGGGGAATGAGCAGTTCTTC	CSAARWEKGNEQFF
TRBV18	-	-	TRBJ2-7	TGTGCCAGCCACCGGGACACAGACTACGAGCAGTACTTC	CASHRDTDYEQYF
TRBV20-1	TRBD2	-	TRBJ2-1	TGCAGTGCTAGGGGGGGGGAGCAGTTCTTC	CSARGGEQFF
TRBV5-1	-	-	TRBJ2-1	TGCGCCAGCAGCTCCGGACATGTCGGGCAGTTCTTC	CASSSGHVGQFF
TRBV5-4	-	-	TRBJ2-1	TGTGCCAGCAGCAATACACTAGCCAGCTCCTACAATGAGCAGTTCTTC	CASSNTLASSYNEQFF
TRBV27	-	-	TRBJ2-6	TGTGCCAGCAGTTTACACACTGGGGCCAACGTCCTGACTTTC	CASSLHTGANVLTF
TRBV18	-	few	TRBJ1-1	TGTGCCAGCTCACCCGGGTTCGCAAACACTGAAGCTTTCTTT	CASSPGFANTEAFF
TRBV27	TRBD1	-	TRBJ1-5	TGTGCCAGCAGTTCCCTGGGCAGGGGGGCTATCGAGCCCCAGCATTTT	CASSSLGRGAIEPQHF
TRBV7-9	-	-	TRBJ2-7	TGTGCCAGCAGCCGCGGGGATACCTACGAGCAGTACTTC	CASSRGDTYEQYF
TRBV5-4	-	-	TRBJ1-6	TGTGCCAGCAGCCACCGACGAACTATGGGATTTAGCTCCTATAATTCACCCCTCCACTTT	CASSHRRTMGFSSYNSPLHF
TRBV27	TRBD2	-	TRBJ2-7	TGTGCCAGCGGACTAGCGGGTAGTCTCTACGAGCAGTACTTC	CASGLAGSLYEQYF
TRBV11-2	-	-	TRBJ2-1	TGTGCCAGCAGCTTAGGAGGTTACAATGAGCAGTTCTTC	CASSLGGYNEQFF
TRBV5-6	TRBD2	-	TRBJ2-1	TGTGCCAGCAGCTTTCAGCGGGAGGCAACTTACAATGAGCAGTTCTTC	CASSFQREATYNEQFF
TRBV4-1	TRBD1	-	TRBJ1-2	TGCGCCAGCAGCCCGGAACCGGGACAGGGTGTCCGCGGCTACACCTTC	CASSPEPGQGVRGYTF
TRBV28	TRBD2	-	TRBJ2-3	TGTGCCAGCAGCCCAGGACCCTCGCCTCTCACTAGCGGCCCCCGAGCAGATACGCAGTATTTT	CASSPGPSPLTSGPRADTQYF
TRBV28	TRBD1	-	TRBJ2-1	TGTGCCAGCAGTTTAATACCCGGGACAGGGGTCCATGAGCAGTTCTTC	CASSLIPGTGVHEQFF
TRBV5-6	-	-	TRBJ2-3	TGTGCCAGCAGGGACTGGTCCACAGATACGCAGTATTTT	CASRDWSTDTQYF
TRBV2	-	-	TRBJ2-7	TGTGCCAGCAGTGAAGCCGGGGGTCAGCAGTACTTC	CASSEAGGQQYF
TRBV5-1	-	-	TRBJ2-1	TGCGCCAGCAGCTCTGGCAATGAGCAGTTCTTC	CASSSGNEQFF